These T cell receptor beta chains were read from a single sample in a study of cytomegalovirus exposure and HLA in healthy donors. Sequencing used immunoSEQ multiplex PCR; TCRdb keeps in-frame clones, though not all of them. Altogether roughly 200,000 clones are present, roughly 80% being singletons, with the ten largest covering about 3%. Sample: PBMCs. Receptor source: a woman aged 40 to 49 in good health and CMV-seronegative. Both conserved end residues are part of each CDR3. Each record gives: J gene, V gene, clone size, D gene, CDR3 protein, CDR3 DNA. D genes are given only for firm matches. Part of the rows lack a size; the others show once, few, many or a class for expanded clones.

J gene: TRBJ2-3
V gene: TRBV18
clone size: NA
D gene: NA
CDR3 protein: CASSPGRGDTQYF
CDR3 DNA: TGTGCCAGCTCACCCGGGCGGGGAGATACGCAGTATTTT

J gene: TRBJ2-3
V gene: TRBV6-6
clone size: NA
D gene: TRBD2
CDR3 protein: CASSPLASTDTQYF
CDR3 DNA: TGTGCCAGCAGCCCACTAGCGAGCACAGATACGCAGTATTTT

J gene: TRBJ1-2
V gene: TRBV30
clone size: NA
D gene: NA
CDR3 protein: CAWGGGFAYGYTF
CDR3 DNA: TGTGCCTGGGGCGGGGGATTTGCCTATGGCTACACCTTC

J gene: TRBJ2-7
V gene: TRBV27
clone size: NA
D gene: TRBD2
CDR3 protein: CASSPTGGLAVTYEQYF
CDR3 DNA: TGTGCCAGCAGTCCGACCGGCGGACTAGCGGTTACCTACGAGCAGTACTTC

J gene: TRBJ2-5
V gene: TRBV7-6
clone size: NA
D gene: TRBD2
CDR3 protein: CASSLGTSGSWETQYF
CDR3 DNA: TGTGCCAGCAGCTTAGGGACTAGCGGGAGTTGGGAGACCCAGTACTTC

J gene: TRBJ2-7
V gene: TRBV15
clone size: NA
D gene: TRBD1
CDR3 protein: CATRKTGGDEQYF
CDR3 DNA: TGTGCCACCAGGAAGACAGGGGGCGACGAGCAGTACTTC

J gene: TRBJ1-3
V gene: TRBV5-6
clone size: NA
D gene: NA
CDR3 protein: CASSLAPQVPSGNTIYF
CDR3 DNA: TGTGCCAGCAGCTTGGCACCACAGGTTCCATCTGGAAACACCATATATTTT

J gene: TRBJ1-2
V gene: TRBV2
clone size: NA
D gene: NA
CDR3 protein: CASSRVPSTYGYTF
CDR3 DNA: TGTGCCTCCTCGAGGGTCCCTTCCACCTATGGCTACACCTTC

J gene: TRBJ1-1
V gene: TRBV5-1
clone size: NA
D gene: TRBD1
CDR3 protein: CASSFAGQGDTEAFF
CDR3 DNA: TGCGCCAGCAGCTTCGCCGGACAGGGCGACACTGAAGCTTTCTTT

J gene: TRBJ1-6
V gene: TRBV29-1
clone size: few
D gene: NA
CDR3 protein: CSVGHRNSPLHF
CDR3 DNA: TGCAGCGTTGGACATCGGAATTCACCCCTCCACTTT

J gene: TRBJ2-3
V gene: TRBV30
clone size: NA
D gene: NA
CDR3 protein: CAWSPYITDTQYF
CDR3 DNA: TGTGCCTGGAGCCCGTACATCACAGATACGCAGTATTTT

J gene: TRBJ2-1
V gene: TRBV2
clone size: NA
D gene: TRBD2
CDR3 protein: CASSGREGQYEQFF
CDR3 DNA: TGTGCCAGCAGTGGGCGGGAGGGCCAGTATGAGCAGTTCTTC

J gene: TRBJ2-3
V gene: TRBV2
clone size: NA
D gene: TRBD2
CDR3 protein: CASTRVAGVTDTQYF
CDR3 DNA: TGTGCCAGCACCCGTGTAGCGGGAGTCACAGATACGCAGTATTTT

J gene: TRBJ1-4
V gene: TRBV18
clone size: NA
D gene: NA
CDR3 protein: CASSPQGVNEKLFF
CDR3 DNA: TGTGCCAGCTCACCACAGGGGGTAAATGAAAAACTGTTTTTT

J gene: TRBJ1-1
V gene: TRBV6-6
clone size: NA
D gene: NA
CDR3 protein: CASSYFPGVNTEAFF
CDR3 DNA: TGTGCCAGCAGTTACTTTCCAGGGGTTAACACTGAAGCTTTCTTT

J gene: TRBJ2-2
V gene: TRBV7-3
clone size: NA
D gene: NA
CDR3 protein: CASRESSAVNTGELFF
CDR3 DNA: TGTGCCAGCAGAGAATCTAGCGCCGTCAACACCGGGGAGCTGTTTTTT

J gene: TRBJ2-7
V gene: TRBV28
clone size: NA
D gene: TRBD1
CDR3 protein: CASSLPGTGGFEQYF
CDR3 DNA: TGTGCCAGCAGTTTGCCCGGGACAGGGGGCTTCGAGCAGTACTTC

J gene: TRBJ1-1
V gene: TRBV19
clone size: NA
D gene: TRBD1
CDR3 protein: CASSTQGAGTEAFF
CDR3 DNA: TGTGCCAGCAGTACACAGGGGGCAGGAACTGAAGCTTTCTTT

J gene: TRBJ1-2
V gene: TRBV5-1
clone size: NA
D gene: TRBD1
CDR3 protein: CASSLGGQGFHGYTF
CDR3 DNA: TGCGCCAGCAGCTTGGGCGGACAGGGTTTTCATGGCTACACCTTC

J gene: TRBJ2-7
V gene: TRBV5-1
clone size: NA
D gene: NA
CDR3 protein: CASSRGTARNEKDYEQYF
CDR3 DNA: TGCGCCAGCAGCCGGGGGACAGCTCGAAACGAGAAGGATTACGAGCAGTACTTC

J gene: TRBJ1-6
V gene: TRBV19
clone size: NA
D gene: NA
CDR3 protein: CASSSSLNSPLHF
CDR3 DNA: TGTGCCAGTAGTTCGTCTCTTAATTCACCCCTCCACTTT

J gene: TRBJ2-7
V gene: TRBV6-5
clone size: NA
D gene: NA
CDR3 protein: CASSYSQSYEQYF
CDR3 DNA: TGTGCCAGCAGTTACTCACAGTCCTACGAGCAGTACTTC

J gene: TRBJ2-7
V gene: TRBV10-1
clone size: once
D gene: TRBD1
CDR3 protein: CASSEQGAAKVQYF
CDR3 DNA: TGCGCCAGCAGTGAACAGGGGGCGGCAAAGGTGCAGTACTTC

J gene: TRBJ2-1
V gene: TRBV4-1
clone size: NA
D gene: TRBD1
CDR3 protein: CASSQDHRGTYNEQFF
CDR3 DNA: TGCGCCAGCAGCCAAGATCACAGGGGGACCTACAATGAGCAGTTCTTC

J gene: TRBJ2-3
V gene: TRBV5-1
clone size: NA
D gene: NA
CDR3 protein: CASSLAPSTSTQYF
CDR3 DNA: TGCGCCAGCAGCTTGGCTCCGTCCACTTCGACGCAGTATTTT

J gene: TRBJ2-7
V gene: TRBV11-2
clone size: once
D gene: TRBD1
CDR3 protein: CASSLDNRGTSYEQYF
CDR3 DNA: TGTGCCAGCAGCTTAGATAACAGGGGGACAAGTTACGAGCAGTACTTC

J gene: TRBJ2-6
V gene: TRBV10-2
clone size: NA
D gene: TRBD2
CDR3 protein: CASGKLAGSSGANVLTF
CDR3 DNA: TGCGCCAGCGGGAAACTAGCGGGAAGCTCTGGGGCCAACGTCCTGACTTTC

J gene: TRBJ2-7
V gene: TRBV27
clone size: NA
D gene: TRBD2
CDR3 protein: CASRRLAGVRYEQYF
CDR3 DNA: TGTGCCAGCCGAAGACTAGCGGGAGTACGTTACGAGCAGTACTTC

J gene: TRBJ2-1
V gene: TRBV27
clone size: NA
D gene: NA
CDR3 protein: CASSARDFGSYNEQFF
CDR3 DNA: TGTGCCAGCAGTGCCCGGGACTTCGGCTCCTACAATGAGCAGTTCTTC

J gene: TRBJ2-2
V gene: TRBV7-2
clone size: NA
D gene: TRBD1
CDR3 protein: CASSTGERTGELFF
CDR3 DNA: TGTGCCAGCAGCACAGGGGAACGCACCGGGGAGCTGTTTTTT

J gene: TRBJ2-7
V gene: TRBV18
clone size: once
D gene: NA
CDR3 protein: CASSPLRQTYEQYF
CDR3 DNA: TGTGCCAGCTCACCACTGCGGCAGACCTACGAGCAGTACTTC

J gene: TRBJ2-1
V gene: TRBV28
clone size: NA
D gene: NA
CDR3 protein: CATQRGGAHSYNEQFF
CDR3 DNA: TGTGCCACCCAGAGGGGGGGCGCGCACTCCTACAATGAGCAGTTCTTC

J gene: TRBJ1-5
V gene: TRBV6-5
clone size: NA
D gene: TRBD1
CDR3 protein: CASSYSKGANQPQHF
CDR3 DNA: TGTGCCAGCAGTTACTCGAAGGGGGCGAATCAGCCCCAGCATTTT

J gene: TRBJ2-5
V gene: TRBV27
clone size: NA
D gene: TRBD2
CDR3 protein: CASSPLLAGVAQETQYF
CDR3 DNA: TGTGCCAGCAGTCCCCTACTAGCGGGAGTTGCACAAGAGACCCAGTACTTC

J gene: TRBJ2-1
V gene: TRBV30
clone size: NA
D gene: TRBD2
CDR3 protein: CAWSLGGGDYNEQFF
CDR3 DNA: TGTGCCTGGAGTCTCGGCGGGGGAGACTACAATGAGCAGTTCTTC

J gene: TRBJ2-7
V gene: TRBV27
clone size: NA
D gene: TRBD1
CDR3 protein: CASSSTTGLIRYEQYF
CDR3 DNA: TGTGCCAGCAGTTCGACGACAGGGTTAATTAGGTACGAGCAGTACTTC

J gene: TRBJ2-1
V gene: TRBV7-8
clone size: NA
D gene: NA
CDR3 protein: CASSLGQRHNEQFF
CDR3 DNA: TGTGCCAGCAGCTTAGGACAACGGCACAATGAGCAGTTCTTC

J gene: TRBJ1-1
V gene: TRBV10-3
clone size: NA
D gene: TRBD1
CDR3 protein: CAISEGQGNTEAFF
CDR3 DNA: TGTGCCATCAGTGAGGGACAGGGGAACACTGAAGCTTTCTTT

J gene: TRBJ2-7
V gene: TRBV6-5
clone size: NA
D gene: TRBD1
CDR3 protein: CASSWDSHRKYEQYF
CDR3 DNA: TGTGCCAGCAGTTGGGACAGTCACAGGAAATACGAGCAGTACTTC

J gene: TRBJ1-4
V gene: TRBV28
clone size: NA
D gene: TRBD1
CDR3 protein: CASSSGQQGEKLFF
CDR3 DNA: TGTGCCAGCAGTTCCGGACAACAGGGGGAAAAACTGTTTTTT

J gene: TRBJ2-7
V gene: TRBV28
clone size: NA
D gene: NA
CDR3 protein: CASSLRLAAYEQYF
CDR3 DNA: TGTGCCAGCAGTTTAAGGCTAGCTGCCTACGAGCAGTACTTC

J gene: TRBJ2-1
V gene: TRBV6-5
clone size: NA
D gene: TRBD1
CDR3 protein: CASSYSSGGDEQFF
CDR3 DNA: TGTGCCAGCAGTTACTCGTCAGGGGGCGATGAGCAGTTCTTC

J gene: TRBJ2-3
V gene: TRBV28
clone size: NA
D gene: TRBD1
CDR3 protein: CASSPPGTVQWRDTQYF
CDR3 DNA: TGTGCCAGCAGTCCGCCCGGGACAGTTCAGTGGAGGGATACGCAGTATTTT

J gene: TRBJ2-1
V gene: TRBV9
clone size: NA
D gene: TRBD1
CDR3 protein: CASSVRQGQGNEQFF
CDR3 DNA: TGTGCCAGCAGCGTACGTCAGGGACAGGGGAATGAGCAGTTCTTC

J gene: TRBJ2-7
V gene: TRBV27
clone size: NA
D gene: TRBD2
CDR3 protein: CASSSNQGGEGEQYF
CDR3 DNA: TGTGCCAGCAGTTCCAACCAGGGAGGGGAAGGCGAGCAGTACTTC

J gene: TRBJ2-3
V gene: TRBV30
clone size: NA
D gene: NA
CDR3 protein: CAWTGSDTDTQYF
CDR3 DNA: TGTGCCTGGACAGGGTCTGACACAGATACGCAGTATTTT

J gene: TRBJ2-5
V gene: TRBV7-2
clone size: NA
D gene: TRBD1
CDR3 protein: CASRIHRGYQETQYF
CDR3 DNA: TGTGCCAGCCGAATACACAGGGGGTACCAAGAGACCCAGTACTTC

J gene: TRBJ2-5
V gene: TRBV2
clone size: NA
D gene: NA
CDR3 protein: CASQATGQTQYF
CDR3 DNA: TGTGCCAGCCAAGCGACAGGACAGACCCAGTACTTC

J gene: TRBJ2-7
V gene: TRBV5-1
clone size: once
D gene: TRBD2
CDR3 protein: CASSRDPGLAGVGEQYF
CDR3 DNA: TGCGCCAGCAGCCGGGACCCGGGACTAGCGGGAGTAGGGGAGCAGTACTTC

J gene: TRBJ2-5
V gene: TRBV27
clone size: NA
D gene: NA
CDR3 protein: CASSLDAETQYF
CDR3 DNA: TGTGCCAGCAGTTTAGATGCGGAGACCCAGTACTTC

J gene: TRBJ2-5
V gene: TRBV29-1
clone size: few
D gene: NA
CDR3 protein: CSVPLGGGGETQYF
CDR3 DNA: TGCAGCGTTCCCCTGGGGGGTGGAGGGGAGACCCAGTACTTC

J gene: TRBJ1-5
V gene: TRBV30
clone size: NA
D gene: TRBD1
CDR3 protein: CAWAGQENQPQHF
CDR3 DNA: TGTGCCTGGGCGGGACAGGAAAATCAGCCCCAGCATTTT

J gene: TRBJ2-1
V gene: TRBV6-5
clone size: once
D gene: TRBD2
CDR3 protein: CASSTGGRTYNEQFF
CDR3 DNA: TGTGCCAGCTCGACTGGCGGGAGGACCTACAATGAGCAGTTCTTC

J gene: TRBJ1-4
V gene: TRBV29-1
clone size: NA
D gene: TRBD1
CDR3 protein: CSVATGDNEKLFF
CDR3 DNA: TGCAGCGTGGCGACAGGGGATAATGAAAAACTGTTTTTT